This T cell receptor beta chain was recovered during a study of shared T cell receptors in the human thymus. Trimming took off 2 bases at V and 3 bases at J, with 14 bases between the two ends. In germline, CDR1 is SGHRS, CDR2 YFSETQ. This CDR3 spans 16 amino acids. The table came from immunoSEQ multiplex PCR; TCRdb's copy has only in-frame clones and leaves some out. In the table there are some 660,000 clones, about 87% of which are singletons. This sample was shared with a second study, whose subject was human thymus T cells.

Sequenced material: thymocytes. V usage is TRBV5-1 and J usage is TRBJ2-2; no clear D. This clonotype was obtained from a boy under two years old with a congenital heart defect. The CDR3 spells CASSFSAPPDTGELFF. CDR3 in DNA: TGCGCCAGCAGCTTCTCAGCGCCTCCCGACACCGGGGAGCTGTTTTTT.